One and the same sample provided the 5 T cell receptor beta chains below, sequenced in a study of shared clonotypes between healthy human individuals. The data were produced by immunoSEQ multiplex PCR, yet TCRdb's version contains in-frame clones alone and is incomplete. This sample has roughly 2 million clones, with 85% to 95% found just once. Terminally differentiated effector memory CD45RA+ cells were excluded from the naive CD8 cells, which were CD45RO-negative and positively selected for CCR7. Sequencing was carried out using naive CD8+ T cells sorted from blood. Receptors were obtained from a young man in good health.

The chain joins TRBV7-8 to TRBJ2-2; 9 nucleotides line up with TRBD2. The J segment lost 4 bases and the V segment lost 10 bases, leaving 7 bases of the junction unmatched. Germline CDR1 reads SGHVS; CDR2 reads FQNEAQ. This CDR3 has 14 amino acids. CDR3 nucleotide sequence: TGTGCCATCGAGAAGCGGGGGGTCACCGGGGAGCTGTTTTTT. This sequence encodes CAIEKRGVTGELFF.

The V call is TRBV10-3, the J call TRBJ1-3; D unresolved. The germline gives CDR1 ENHRY, CDR2 SYGVKD. The CDR3 contains 15 residues. Trimming shortened V by 0 bases and J by 0 bases, and 6 bases separated the two germline ends. CDR3 sequence reads: CAISESIISGNTIYF. The DNA for the CDR3 is TGTGCCATCAGTGAGTCTATTATCTCTGGAAACACCATATATTTT.

The chain joins TRBV27 to TRBJ2-7; 8 bases agree with TRBD2. V gave up 5 bases and J gave up 7 bases; unmatched junction bases: 10. Germline values: CDR1 MNHEY, CDR2 SMNVEV (reference sequence). The CDR3 has 14 amino acids. Here the CDR3 DNA reads TGTGCCAGCAGTCGGACCGGGGGGGCATATGAGCAGTACTTC. Protein product: CASSRTGGAYEQYF.

About this clone: The sample has other DNA sequences that encode this CDR3 too. This chain joins TRBV7-9 and TRBJ2-7; TRBD1 or TRBD2 may be the D gene (6 bases each). Trimming removed 3 bases at V and 2 bases at J, with 11 bases between. The germline CDR1 and CDR2 sequences are SEHNR and FQNEAQ (reference sequence). The CDR3 is 14 residues long. The CDR3 here is CASSLRGGTYEQYF. For the CDR3, the DNA is TGTGCCAGCAGCTTGCGAGGGGGGACCTACGAGCAGTACTTC.

The CDR3: CASSQGPGSYNEQFF. The CDR3 region has the DNA TGCGCCAGCAGCCAAGGGCCAGGTTCCTACAATGAGCAGTTCTTC. The chain recombines TRBV4-1 with TRBJ2-1; D unresolved. The CDR3 has 15 amino acids. Trimming left V 1 base short and J 1 base short, with 8 bases between. Germline V gives CDR1 MGHRA, CDR2 YSYEKL.